The next 6 T cell receptor beta chains were all read from a single sample in a study of T cells in narcolepsy. Some clones are missing from TCRdb's copy, which holds only in-frame ones; the method was immunoSEQ multiplex PCR. The repertoire holds around 19,000 clones, with roughly 80% as singletons. Sequenced sample: memory (CD45RA-) CD4+ T cells from blood. The receptors here all came from a human donor in good health.

The CDR3 coding sequence is TGTGCCACCAGCAGAGATGTTCGACAGGTTCATGACTATGGCTACACCTTC. This sequence encodes CATSRDVRQVHDYGYTF. V usage is TRBV15 and J usage is TRBJ1-2; D might be TRBD1 (6 bases). The CDR3 length is 17 residues. Trimming stripped 0 bases from V and 3 bases from J, with 17 bases between. Germline CDR1 is LNHNV and CDR2 is YYDKDF (reference sequence).

The chain uses TRBV30 and TRBJ2-3, with D unresolved. The CDR3 is made up of 14 amino acids. CDR1 and CDR2 from the germline V gene are GTSNPN and SVGIG (reference sequence). Trimming cost V 2 bases and J 0 bases, with 9 bases left between them. This CDR3 reads CAWSSVRSTDTQYF. CDR3 nucleotides: TGTGCCTGGAGTTCGGTCAGAAGCACAGATACGCAGTATTTT.

The chain uses TRBV6-6 and TRBJ2-7, with D unclear. Germline V gives CDR1 MNHNY, CDR2 SVGAGI (reference sequence). The CDR3 is 16 amino acids. Trimming shortened V by 2 bases and J by 4 bases, and 18 bases separated the two germline ends. CDR3 nucleotides: TGTGCCAGCAGTTACCCAAGGGCCAGTTCCCGGTACGAGCAGTACTTC. It specifies CASSYPRASSRYEQYF.

The V call is TRBV5-4, the J call TRBJ2-7; TRBD1 agrees at 10 bases. Germline V gives CDR1 SGHNT, CDR2 YYREEE (reference sequence). The CDR3 is 15 residues long. V gave up 2 bases and J gave up 0 bases; unmatched junction bases: 2. CDR3 protein: CASSFGTGVSYEQYF. In DNA, the CDR3 is TGTGCCAGCAGCTTTGGGACAGGGGTCTCCTACGAGCAGTACTTC.

In DNA form, the CDR3 reads TGTGCCAGCTCTCCTATGGCAGGGGGAACTAATGAAAAACTGTTTTTT. Translating gives CASSPMAGGTNEKLFF. The rearrangement links TRBV18 to TRBJ1-4, with TRBD1 matching 7 bases. The ends lost 6 bases at V and 1 base at J; junction bases unmatched: 8. The length of the CDR3 is 16 residues. Germline V CDR1 and CDR2: KGHSH, LQKENI. Full variable domain (rest looked up from reference TRBV18 and TRBJ1-4): NAGVMQNPRHLVRRRGQEARLRCSPMKGHSHVYWYRQLPEEGLKFMVYLQKENIIDESGMPKERFSAEFPKEGPSILRIQQVVRGDSAAYFCASSPMAGGTNEKLFFGSGTQLSVL.

This clone turned up a few times. The J gene is TRBJ1-2, the V gene TRBV15, with no clear D. This CDR3 comprises 13 residues. Trimming shortened V by 0 bases and J by 0 bases, and 2 bases separated the two germline ends. The germline V gene encodes CDR1 LNHNV and CDR2 YYDKDF (reference sequence). DNA of the CDR3: TGTGCCACCAGCAGAGAGTCTAACTATGGCTACACCTTC. Amino acids: CATSRESNYGYTF. The full variable domain, its missing parts supplied by reference TRBV15 and TRBJ1-2, is DAMVIQNPRYQVTQFGKPVTLSCSQTLNHNVMYWYQQKSSQAPKLLFHYYDKDFNNEADTPDNFQSRRPNTSFCFLDIRSPGLGDTAMYLCATSRESNYGYTFGSGTRLTVV.